A selection of T cell receptor beta chains follows, all from one sample in a study of blood T cell repertoires in COVID-19. The assay was immunoSEQ multiplex PCR, and TCRdb's table has in-frame clones only and misses some. The sample has roughly 270,000 clones, approximately 78% seen once. Sequencing was done on a sample of PBMCs or T cells enriched from blood (not recorded which). The origin of the receptors is a middle-aged man who had been exposed to COVID-19. CDR3s include the opening cysteine and the closing phenylalanine or tryptophan. Fields, in order: clone size, V gene, D gene, J gene, CDR3 protein, CDR3 DNA. D genes are given only for firm matches. For some rows the clone size is stated as once, few or many, or as a class when expanded; others skip it.

>.|TRBV11-2|.|TRBJ2-7
CASSLAGRGYF
TGTGCCAGCAGCTTAGCGGGCAGGGGGTACTTC
>.|TRBV5-1|.|TRBJ2-2
CASRGRSGELFF
TGCGCCAGTCGAGGGAGATCCGGGGAGCTGTTTTTT
>.|TRBV2|.|TRBJ2-1
CASSEEGLALKTTSSYNEQFF
TGTGCCAGCAGTGAAGAAGGTCTAGCGTTGAAAACCACATCCTCCTACAATGAGCAGTTCTTC
>.|TRBV10-1|.|TRBJ2-3
CASSDSGLTDTQYF
TGCGCCAGCAGTGACTCTGGACTAACAGATACGCAGTATTTT
>once|TRBV7-9|.|TRBJ2-1
CASSAPSYEQFF
TGTGCCAGCAGCGCGCCTAGTTATGAGCAGTTCTTC
>.|TRBV6-5|.|TRBJ1-1
CASGRGEAFF
TGTGCCAGCGGCCGGGGTGAAGCTTTCTTT
>.|TRBV5-6|TRBD2|TRBJ2-3
CASSQIAGEGSRMTQYF
TGTGCCAGCAGCCAGATAGCGGGAGAGGGCTCAAGGATGACGCAGTATTTT
>few|TRBV11-1|.|TRBJ2-1
CASSLVGFEANEQFF
TGTGCCAGCAGCTTAGTTGGGTTTGAGGCAAATGAGCAGTTCTTC
>.|TRBV6-1|.|TRBJ2-7
CASSELTRGIRCF
TGTGCCAGCAGTGAACTAACAAGGGGTATAAGGTGCTTC
>few|TRBV3-1/TRBV3-2|.|TRBJ2-5
CASSQARETQYF
TGTGCCAGCAGCCAAGCTCGAGAGACCCAGTACTTC
>.|TRBV19|.|TRBJ2-7
CASSKPRTTSSYEQYF
TGTGCCAGTAGTAAGCCAAGGACAACAAGCTCCTACGAGCAGTACTTC
>.|TRBV29-1|TRBD2|TRBJ2-1
CSESGLGNNEQFF
TGCAGCGAATCGGGACTAGGAAACAATGAGCAGTTCTTC
>.|TRBV5-1|.|TRBJ1-2
CASSLALGPNYGYTF
TGCGCCAGCAGCTTGGCCCTCGGTCCTAACTATGGCTACACCTTC
>.|TRBV9|.|TRBJ2-1
CASSIPGRSEQFF
TGTGCCAGCAGCATCCCTGGGAGGAGCGAGCAGTTCTTC
>.|TRBV28|.|TRBJ2-7
CASSFEASYEQYF
TGTGCCAGCAGTTTTGAGGCCTCCTACGAGCAGTACTTC
>.|TRBV13|TRBD2|TRBJ2-7
CASMRESSYEQYF
TGTGCCAGCATGCGGGAGAGCTCCTACGAGCAGTACTTC
>.|TRBV19|.|TRBJ1-6
CASSPQPGLPNSPLHF
TGTGCCAGTAGTCCACAGCCTGGACTCCCCAATTCACCCCTCCACTTT
>.|TRBV6-5|TRBD1|TRBJ1-2
CASSWGQGFSGYTF
TGTGCCAGCAGCTGGGGACAGGGGTTTTCTGGCTACACCTTC
>.|TRBV3-1/TRBV3-2|.|TRBJ2-3
CASSQSETGTDTQYF
TGTGCCAGCAGCCAATCTGAAACAGGCACAGATACGCAGTATTTT
>.|TRBV5-1|.|TRBJ2-5
CASSLDQKGAQYF
TGCGCCAGCAGCTTGGATCAGAAAGGGGCCCAGTACTTC
>.|TRBV23-1|TRBD1|TRBJ1-1
CASRSTGTGGKDTEAFF
TGCGCCAGCAGATCAACCGGGACAGGGGGCAAGGACACTGAAGCTTTCTTT
>once|TRBV7-8|.|TRBJ2-7
CASSLGGTSYEQYF
TGTGCCAGCAGCTTAGGGGGGACTTCCTACGAGCAGTACTTC
>.|TRBV29-1|TRBD2|TRBJ2-7
CSVGLAGSYEQYF
TGCAGCGTTGGACTAGCGGGTTCCTACGAGCAGTACTTC
>few|TRBV18|.|TRBJ1-5
CASSATGKRNQPQHF
TGTGCCAGCTCAGCGACAGGTAAACGCAATCAGCCCCAGCATTTT
>once|TRBV3-1/TRBV3-2|.|TRBJ1-6
CASWGGSSYNSPLHF
TGTGCCAGTTGGGGGGGAAGCTCCTATAATTCACCCCTCCACTTT
>once|TRBV29-1|.|TRBJ2-1
CSVDGSDNPLNNEQFF
TGCAGCGTTGACGGGAGTGATAACCCCCTAAACAATGAGCAGTTCTTC
>.|TRBV3-1/TRBV3-2|.|TRBJ2-3
CASSQDLSRSTDTQYF
TGTGCCAGCAGCCAAGATTTATCTCGTTCCACAGATACGCAGTATTTT
>many|TRBV19|.|TRBJ1-5
CATNQGSNQPQHF
TGTGCCACCAATCAGGGTAGCAATCAGCCCCAGCATTTT
>.|TRBV5-1|TRBD1|TRBJ1-3
CASSLTLGTGGNTIYF
TGCGCCAGCAGCCTTACGTTAGGGACAGGAGGAAACACCATATATTTT
>.|TRBV24-1|TRBD2|TRBJ2-2
CATSDLQGRDYIGTGELFF
TGTGCCACCAGTGATTTGCAGGGCAGGGACTACATAGGAACCGGGGAGCTGTTTTTT
>.|TRBV5-1|TRBD2|TRBJ2-3
CASSLDGRGGTDTQYF
TGCGCCAGCAGCTTGGACGGGAGGGGCGGGACAGATACGCAGTATTTT
>.|TRBV12-3/TRBV12-4|.|TRBJ2-2
CASSPLNTGELFF
TGTGCCAGCAGCCCCCTTAACACCGGGGAGCTGTTTTTT
>.|TRBV7-9|.|TRBJ2-1
CASSPHRVSGINEQFF
TGTGCCAGCAGCCCACATAGGGTAAGCGGAATCAATGAGCAGTTCTTC
>.|TRBV10-3|.|TRBJ2-5
CAISGLVGKETQYF
TGTGCCATCAGTGGATTAGTGGGCAAAGAGACCCAGTACTTC
>.|TRBV4-2|.|TRBJ2-1
CASSQDHSSYNEQFF
TGTGCCAGCAGCCAAGACCATAGTTCCTACAATGAGCAGTTCTTC
>.|TRBV19|TRBD1|TRBJ1-4
CASNRGPRGNEKLFF
TGTGCCAGCAATAGGGGGCCCAGGGGTAATGAAAAACTGTTTTTT
>.|TRBV29-1|TRBD1|TRBJ1-1
CSVAGRGYTEAFF
TGCAGCGTTGCGGGCAGGGGGTACACTGAAGCTTTCTTT
>.|TRBV7-2|TRBD2|TRBJ2-1
CASSLRASGSSYNEQFF
TGTGCCAGCAGCTTACGTGCTAGCGGGAGCTCCTACAATGAGCAGTTCTTC
>.|TRBV5-4|TRBD1|TRBJ1-6
CASSPKIQPGTANSPLHF
TGTGCCAGCAGCCCCAAGATTCAGCCCGGGACAGCTAATTCACCCCTCCACTTT
>once|TRBV10-2|.|TRBJ2-5
CASGATQETQYF
TGCGCCAGCGGGGCAACCCAAGAGACCCAGTACTTC
>.|TRBV2|.|TRBJ1-1
CATAEDTEAFF
TGTGCCACTGCGGAGGACACTGAAGCTTTCTTT
>.|TRBV2|.|TRBJ2-3
CASSTTGIYTDTQYF
TGTGCCAGCAGTACTACAGGCATATACACAGATACGCAGTATTTT
>medium-sized|TRBV11-3|.|TRBJ2-2
CASQELITHPNTGELFF
TGTGCCAGCCAAGAGCTTATTACGCACCCGAACACCGGGGAGCTGTTTTTT
>once|TRBV7-2|TRBD2|TRBJ2-1
CASSPPRLAANNEQFF
TGTGCCAGCAGCCCCCCTCGACTAGCGGCCAACAATGAGCAGTTCTTC
>.|TRBV11-3|.|TRBJ1-5
CASTQIASQHF
TGTGCCAGCACCCAGATCGCTTCCCAGCATTTT